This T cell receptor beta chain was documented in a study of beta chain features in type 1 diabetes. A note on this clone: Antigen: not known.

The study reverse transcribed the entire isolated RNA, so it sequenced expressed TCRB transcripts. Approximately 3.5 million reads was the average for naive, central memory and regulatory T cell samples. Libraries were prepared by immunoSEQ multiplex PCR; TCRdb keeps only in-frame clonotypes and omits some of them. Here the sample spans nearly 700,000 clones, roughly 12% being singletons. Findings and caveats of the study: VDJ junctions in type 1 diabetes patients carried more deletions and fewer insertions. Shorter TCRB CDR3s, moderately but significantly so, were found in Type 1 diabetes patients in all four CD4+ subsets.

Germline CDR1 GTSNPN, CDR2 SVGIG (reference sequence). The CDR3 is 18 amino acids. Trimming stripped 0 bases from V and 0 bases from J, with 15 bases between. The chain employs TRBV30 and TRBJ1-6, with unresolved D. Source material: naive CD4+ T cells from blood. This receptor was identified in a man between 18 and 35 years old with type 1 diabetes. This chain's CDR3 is CAWSVGSHSSSYNSPLHF. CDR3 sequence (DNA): TGTGCCTGGAGTGTAGGAAGTCACTCGAGCTCCTATAATTCACCCCTCCACTTT.